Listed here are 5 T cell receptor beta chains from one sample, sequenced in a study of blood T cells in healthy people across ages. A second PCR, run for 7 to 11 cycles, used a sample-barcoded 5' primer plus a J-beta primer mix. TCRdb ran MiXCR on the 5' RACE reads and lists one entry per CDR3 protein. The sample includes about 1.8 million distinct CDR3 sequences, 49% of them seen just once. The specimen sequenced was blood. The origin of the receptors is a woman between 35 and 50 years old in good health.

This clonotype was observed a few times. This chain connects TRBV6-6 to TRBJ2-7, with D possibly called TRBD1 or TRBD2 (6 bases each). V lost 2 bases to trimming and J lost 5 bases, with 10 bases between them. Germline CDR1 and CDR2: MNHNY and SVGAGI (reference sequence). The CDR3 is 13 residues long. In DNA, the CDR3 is TGTGCCAGCAGTTACGGGGGGCCTAACGAGCAGTACTTC. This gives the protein CASSYGGPNEQYF.

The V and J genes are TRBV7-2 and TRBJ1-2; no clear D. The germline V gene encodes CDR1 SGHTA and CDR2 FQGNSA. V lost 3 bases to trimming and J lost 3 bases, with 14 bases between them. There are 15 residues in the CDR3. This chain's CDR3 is CASSFLGRDDYGYTF. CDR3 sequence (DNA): TGTGCCAGCAGCTTTCTCGGGAGGGATGACTATGGCTACACCTTC.

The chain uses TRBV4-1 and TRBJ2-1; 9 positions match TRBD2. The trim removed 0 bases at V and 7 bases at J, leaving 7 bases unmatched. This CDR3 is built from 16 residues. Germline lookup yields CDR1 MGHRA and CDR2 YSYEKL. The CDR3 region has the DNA TGCGCCAGCAGCCAAGATGAGGGCCTAGCGGGGAATGAGCAGTTCTTC. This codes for CASSQDEGLAGNEQFF.

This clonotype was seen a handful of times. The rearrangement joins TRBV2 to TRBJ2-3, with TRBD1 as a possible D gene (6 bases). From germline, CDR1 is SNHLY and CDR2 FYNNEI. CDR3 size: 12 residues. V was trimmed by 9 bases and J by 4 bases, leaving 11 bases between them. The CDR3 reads CASKDRSDTQYF. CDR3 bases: TGTGCCAGTAAGGACAGATCAGATACGCAGTATTTT.

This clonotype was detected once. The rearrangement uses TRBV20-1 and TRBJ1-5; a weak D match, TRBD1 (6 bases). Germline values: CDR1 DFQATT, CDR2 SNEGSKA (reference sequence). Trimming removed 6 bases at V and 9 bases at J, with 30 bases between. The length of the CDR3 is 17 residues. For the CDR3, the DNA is TGCAGTGCCCGGGATGGGACCCGGGACACCCTATCTTGGCCCCAGCATTTT. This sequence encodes CSARDGTRDTLSWPQHF.